The 22 T cell receptor beta chains reported below all come from one sample, sequenced in a study of T cell repertoires in cytomegalovirus infection. Via MiXCR, TCRdb re-called the reads, giving one row per CDR3 protein. The table has about 6,100 distinct CDR3 sequences, approximately 53% seen once; the top ten hold 89%. Their antigens remain unidentified. Sequenced sample: PBMCs, sequenced either directly or after in vitro stimulation (not recorded which). These receptors all come from a human donor in good health (CMV status not recorded). Some clones in this sample may be carry-over from other donors' samples.

To note about this clonotype: The conserved phenylalanine or tryptophan is not found at the CDR3 terminus, so this likely reflects a read error. Because the CDR3's place on the DNA is in doubt, the DNA is left out and the CDR3 is given as listed by TCRdb. The chain combines TRBV28 with TRBJ2-7; TRBD2, the table's D call, was not compared with the DNA. The CDR3 has 14 amino acids, counting both end residues. Per the germline V gene, CDR1 is MDHEN and CDR2 is SYDVKM. The CDR3: CASTPTQLDYDLYC.

A few counts support this clonotype. The chain combines TRBV7-6 with TRBJ1-3; D gene ambiguous. Germline V gene data show CDR1 as SGHVS and CDR2 as FNYEAQ. CDR3 length equals 17 residues. V was pared by 2 bases and J by 4 bases, with 18 bases between. Here the CDR3 reads CASSLSQLPVSGNTIYF. In DNA, the CDR3 is TGTGCCAGCAGCTTATCCCAATTGCCGGTTAGCGGAAACACCATATATTTT.

On this clonotype itself: This CDR3 fails to terminate in the conserved phenylalanine or tryptophan, so it likely reflects a read error. Because the CDR3's place on the DNA is in doubt, the DNA is left out and the CDR3 is given as listed by TCRdb. J is TRBJ1-5 and V is TRBV7-2; the table gives TRBD1 as D, unverified against the DNA. The CDR3 sequence runs 15 residues, both termini included. Germline CDR1 and CDR2: SGHTA and FQGNSA. The chain's CDR3 is CASSPVTASNQPQRC.

The V call is TRBV12-3 or TRBV12-4, the J call TRBJ1-2; D is possibly TRBD1 (6 bases). The CDR3 covers 14 residues. With 1 base removed from V and 8 bases from J, the gap between germline ends came to 14 bases. The CDR3 DNA reads TGTGCCAGCAGTTTAGGAGGGGGGCTAAGGGGCTACACCTTC. It translates to CASSLGGGLRGYTF.

Details on this clonotype: The junction departs from the called germline gene at one end, perhaps through a read error. V is TRBV5-1 and J is TRBJ2-1; the D gene is possibly TRBD2 (6 bases). The CDR3 runs 15 residues. Germline V gene data show CDR1 as SGHRS and CDR2 as YFSETQ. CDR3 nucleotide sequence: TGCGCCTGCAGCTTGTCCACGACAGCGGGCAATGAGCAGTTCTTC. It codes for CACSLSTTAGNEQFF.

V gene TRBV7-8 combines with J gene TRBJ2-2; possibly TRBD1 for D (6 bases). V was pared by 0 bases and J by 0 bases, with 11 bases between. CDR3 size: 17 residues. The germline V gene encodes CDR1 SGHVS and CDR2 FQNEAQ. The CDR3 loop is CASSLAPGGPNTGELFF. CDR3 coding DNA: TGTGCCAGCAGCTTAGCGCCTGGGGGCCCGAACACCGGGGAGCTGTTTTTT. Full variable domain (outside the CDR3, taken from reference TRBV7-8 and TRBJ2-2): GAGVSQSPRYKVAKRGQDVALRCDPISGHVSLFWYQQALGQGPEFLTYFQNEAQLDKSGLPSDRFFAERPEGSVSTLKIQRTQQEDSAVYLCASSLAPGGPNTGELFFGEGSRLTVL.

As regards this clonotype: Since no conserved phenylalanine or tryptophan closes the CDR3, a read error is the likely cause. The chain links TRBV7-2 to TRBJ1-5, with D unclear. CDR1 is SGHTA, CDR2 FQGNSA, per germline. The CDR3 loop spans 15 amino acids. V was cut by 5 bases and J by 0 bases, with 11 bases left in between. The CDR3 DNA is TGTGCCAGCAGCCCCGTCACCGCTAGCAATCAGCCCCAGCATTGT. This encodes CASSPVTASNQPQHC.

This clonotype was seen a few times. The chain is built from TRBV7-2 and TRBJ1-6; tentative D call: TRBD1 (5 bases). The CDR3 totals 16 residues. The V and J ends lost 4 bases and 8 bases respectively, with 18 bases between them. CDR1 and CDR2 (germline): SGHTA, FQGNSA. The chain's CDR3 is CASSSRLVTAHSPLHF. The CDR3 DNA reads TGTGCCAGCAGCTCCCGGCTTGTGACAGCCCATTCACCCCTCCACTTT.

In this sample, this clonotype turned up a few times. The CDR3 coding sequence is TGTGCCAGCAGCTTCCGCCGTTTGGGCAAAAACATTCAGTACTTC. The encoded protein is CASSFRRLGKNIQYF. This chain links TRBV7-2 with TRBJ2-4; no reliable D call. This CDR3 is 15 amino acids long. V dropped 3 bases and J dropped 3 bases, with 12 bases sitting between them. Germline V lookup: CDR1 SGHTA, CDR2 FQGNSA.

V is TRBV18 and J is TRBJ2-1; D not resolved. The ends were cut back, 3 bases at V and 7 bases at J, with 4 bases in the middle. Germline V gene lookup returns CDR1 KGHSH and CDR2 LQKENI. CDR3 size: 11 residues. The CDR3: CASSPGNEQFF. The DNA of the CDR3 is TGTGCCAGCTCACCGGGAAATGAGCAGTTCTTC.

This clonotype occurred once. The genes are TRBV7-9 and TRBJ2-7; 9 bases align to TRBD2. The CDR3 extends over 16 amino acids. Trimming removed 1 base from V and 4 bases from J; junction bases left unmatched: 8. Germline CDR1 reads SEHNR; CDR2 reads FQNEAQ (reference sequence). CDR3 DNA: TGTGCCAGCAGCTTAGTGGTCACTAGCGGGCTGTACGAGCAGTACTTC. Protein: CASSLVVTSGLYEQYF.

Comments on this clonotype: Since no conserved phenylalanine or tryptophan closes the CDR3, a read error is the likely cause. The DNA is left out, because the CDR3 cannot be placed on it with certainty; the CDR3 is given as TCRdb lists it. The CDR3 protein is CASHVATPYL. The chain employs TRBV27 and TRBJ2-3. A total of 10 residues make up the CDR3, ends included. From germline, CDR1 is MNHEY and CDR2 SMNVEV (reference sequence).

In regard to this clonotype: The final CDR3 position lacks the conserved phenylalanine or tryptophan, pointing to a likely read error. V and J are TRBV7-8 and TRBJ2-7; perhaps TRBD1 as D (6 bases). The V end was cut by 9 bases, the J end by 5 bases, with 20 bases between. From germline, CDR1 is SGHVS and CDR2 FQNEAQ. There are 14 residues in the CDR3. As DNA, the CDR3 is TGTGCCAGAAGATGGGACACCCCTTGCGACGAGCAGTACTGC. Translated, it gives CARRWDTPCDEQYC.

This clonotype has at least ten counts. This chain's CDR3 is CASSSSRTQHF. In DNA, the CDR3 is TGTGCCAGCAGTTCGTCCCGGACCCAGCATTTT. This chain uses TRBV28 with TRBJ1-5; D ambiguous. Germline V CDR1 and CDR2: MDHEN, SYDVKM. With 4 bases removed from V and 11 bases from J, the gap between germline ends came to 9 bases. The length of the CDR3 is 11 residues.

This clonotype was counted a single time. No conserved phenylalanine or tryptophan is present at the end of the CDR3, so a read error is the likely explanation. The DNA is left out, because the CDR3 cannot be placed on it with certainty; the CDR3 is given as TCRdb lists it. V usage is TRBV7-4 and J usage is TRBJ2-1; the D call of TRBD1 is as the table states it, not checked on the DNA. The V gene's germline CDR1 is SGHVT and CDR2 SQSDAQ. The CDR3 has 15 amino acids, counting both end residues. CDR3 sequence reads: CASSLRTETYNEQGS.

This clonotype was picked up a small number of times. One junction end does not reproduce the germline sequence, and a read error may be involved. The rearrangement links TRBV7-8 to TRBJ2-7; D is unresolved. CDR1 is SGHVS and CDR2 is FQNEAQ in the germline V gene. This CDR3 has 14 residues. In DNA, the CDR3 is TGTGCCAGCAGCTTTTACACCCCTGGCGACGATCAGTACTTC. Encoded protein: CASSFYTPGDDQYF.

With regard to this clonotype: The CDR3 ends on some other residue instead of the conserved phenylalanine or tryptophan, so this is likely a read error. It is unclear where the CDR3 begins or ends on the DNA, so no DNA is shown, and the CDR3 is as TCRdb lists it. The CDR3: CASCYPPPEAFI. The rearrangement joins TRBV6-6 to TRBJ1-1; the D segment call TRBD1 is taken from the table without a DNA check. The germline CDR1 and CDR2 sequences are MNHNY and SVGAGI (reference sequence). With termini counted, the CDR3 has 12 amino acids.

Notes on this clonotype: A much more abundant neighbour one base away suggests this may be a read error. The J gene is TRBJ2-7, the V gene TRBV7-8; maybe TRBD1 (6 bases). The germline V and J ends were trimmed by 8 bases and 5 bases, with 16 bases remaining between them. The V gene's germline CDR1 is SGHVS and CDR2 FQNEAQ. The CDR3 loop spans 13 amino acids. DNA for the CDR3: TGTGCCAGCCGGGACACCCCTGGCGACGAGCAGTACTTC. Its translation: CASRDTPGDEQYF. The full variable domain, with the rest looked up from reference TRBV7-8 and TRBJ2-7, is GAGVSQSPRYKVAKRGQDVALRCDPISGHVSLFWYQQALGQGPEFLTYFQNEAQLDKSGLPSDRFFAERPEGSVSTLKIQRTQQEDSAVYLCASRDTPGDEQYFGPGTRLTVT.

The chain uses TRBV7-3 and TRBJ2-2; D perhaps matches TRBD1 (5 bases). Germline V CDR1 and CDR2: SGHTA, FQGTGA. Between the trimmed V and J ends, which lost 3 bases and 6 bases, there was a span of 5 bases. This CDR3 comprises 12 residues. CDR3 sequence reads: CASSLGPGELFF. In DNA form, the CDR3 reads TGTGCCAGCAGCTTGGGGCCCGGGGAGCTGTTTTTT.

In this sample, this clonotype turned up many times. The CDR3 nucleotides are TGTGCCAGCAGCTGGGACACCCCTTTCTACGAGCAGTACTTC. It is translated as CASSWDTPFYEQYF. The chain links TRBV7-8 to TRBJ2-7; D is possibly TRBD1 (6 bases). The germline CDR1 and CDR2 sequences are SGHVS and FQNEAQ. The V gene lost 4 bases and the J gene lost 3 bases, with 13 bases spanning the gap. This CDR3 has 14 amino acids.

The CDR3 reads CASRVYNEQFF. DNA of the CDR3: TGTGCCAGCAGGGTCTACAATGAGCAGTTCTTC. The J gene is TRBJ2-1, the V gene TRBV6-6; the D is unclear. The germline V and J ends were trimmed by 6 bases and 3 bases, with 3 bases remaining between them. The CDR3 length is 11 residues. Germline V CDR1 and CDR2: MNHNY, SVGAGI (reference sequence).

There are a few counts of this clonotype. In DNA form, the CDR3 reads TGTGCCAGCAGCTGGGACACCCCTGTCTACGATAAGTACTTC. Amino acids: CASSWDTPVYDKYF. This chain uses TRBV7-8 with TRBJ2-7, with D perhaps TRBD1 (6 bases). V lost 4 bases and J 11 bases, leaving 21 bases between the germline ends. This CDR3 spans 14 amino acids. CDR1 SGHVS and CDR2 FQNEAQ come from the germline V gene.